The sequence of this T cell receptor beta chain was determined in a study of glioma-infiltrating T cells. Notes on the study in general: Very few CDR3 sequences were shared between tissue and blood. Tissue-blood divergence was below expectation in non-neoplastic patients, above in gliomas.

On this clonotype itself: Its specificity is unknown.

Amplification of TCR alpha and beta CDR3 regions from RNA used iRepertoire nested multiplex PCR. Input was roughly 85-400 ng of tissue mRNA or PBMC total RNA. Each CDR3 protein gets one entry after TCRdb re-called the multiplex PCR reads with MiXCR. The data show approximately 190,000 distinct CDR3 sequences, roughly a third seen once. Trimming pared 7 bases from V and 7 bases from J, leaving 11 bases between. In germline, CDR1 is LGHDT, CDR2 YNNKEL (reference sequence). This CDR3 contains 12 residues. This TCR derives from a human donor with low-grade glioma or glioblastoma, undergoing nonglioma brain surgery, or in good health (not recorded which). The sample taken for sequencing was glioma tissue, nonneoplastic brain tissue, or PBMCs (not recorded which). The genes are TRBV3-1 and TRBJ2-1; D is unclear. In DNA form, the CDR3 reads TGTGCCAGCACCACGGCGGAAAATGAGCAGTTCTTC. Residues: CASTTAENEQFF.